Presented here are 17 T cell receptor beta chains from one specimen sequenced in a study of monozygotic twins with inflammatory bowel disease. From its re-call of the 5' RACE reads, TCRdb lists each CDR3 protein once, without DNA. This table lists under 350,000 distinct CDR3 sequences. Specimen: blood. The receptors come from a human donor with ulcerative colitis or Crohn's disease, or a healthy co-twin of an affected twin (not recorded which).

This chain's CDR3 is CSAKGDSENLFF. This chain links TRBV20-1 with TRBJ1-4. The CDR3 runs to 12 residues. Germline CDR1 and CDR2: DFQATT and SNEGSKA (reference sequence).

The CDR3 here is CASSQTSEGLAKNIQYF. The J gene is TRBJ2-4, the V gene TRBV4-3; TCRdb's D gene call, TRBD2, goes unchecked for lack of DNA. The CDR3 is 17 residues long. Per germline, CDR1 LGHNA and CDR2 YSLEER.

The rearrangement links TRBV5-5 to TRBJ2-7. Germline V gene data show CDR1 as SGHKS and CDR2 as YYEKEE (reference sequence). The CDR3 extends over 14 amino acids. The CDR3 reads CASSFTAGSYEQYF.

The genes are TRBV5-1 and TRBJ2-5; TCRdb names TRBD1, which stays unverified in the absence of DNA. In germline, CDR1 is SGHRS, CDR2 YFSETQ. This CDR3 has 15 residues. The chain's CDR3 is CASSPRDRDQETQYF.

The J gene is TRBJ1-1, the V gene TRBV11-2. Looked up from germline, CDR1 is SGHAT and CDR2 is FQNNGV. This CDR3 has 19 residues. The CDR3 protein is CASSFPQVTTADQGGEAFF.

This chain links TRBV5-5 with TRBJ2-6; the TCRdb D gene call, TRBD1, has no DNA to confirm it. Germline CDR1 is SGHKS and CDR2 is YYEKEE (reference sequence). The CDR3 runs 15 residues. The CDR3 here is CASSHSGAGANVLTF.

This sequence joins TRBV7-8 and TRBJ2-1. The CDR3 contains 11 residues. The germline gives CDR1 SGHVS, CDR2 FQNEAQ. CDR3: CASSLTTSQFF.

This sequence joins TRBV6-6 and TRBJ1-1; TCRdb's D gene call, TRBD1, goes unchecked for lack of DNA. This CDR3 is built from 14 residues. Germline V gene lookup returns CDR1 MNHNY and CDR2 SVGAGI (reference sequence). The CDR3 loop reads CASSYFDGGAEAFF.

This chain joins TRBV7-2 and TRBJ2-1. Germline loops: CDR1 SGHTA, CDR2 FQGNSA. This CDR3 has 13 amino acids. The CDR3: CASSLGADARQFF.

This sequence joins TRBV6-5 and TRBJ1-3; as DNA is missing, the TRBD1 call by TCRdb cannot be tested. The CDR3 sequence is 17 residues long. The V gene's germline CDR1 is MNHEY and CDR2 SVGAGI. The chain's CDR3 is CASSYSQGVYSGNTIYF.

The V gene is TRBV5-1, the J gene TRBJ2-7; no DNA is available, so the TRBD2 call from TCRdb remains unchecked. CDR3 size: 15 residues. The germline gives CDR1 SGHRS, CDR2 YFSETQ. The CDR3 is CASSNSGTSFYEQYF. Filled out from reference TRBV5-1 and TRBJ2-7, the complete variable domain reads KAGVTQTPRYLIKTRGQQVTLSCSPISGHRSVSWYQQTPGQGLQFLFEYFSETQRNKGNFPGRFSGRQFSNSRSEMNVSTLELGDSALYLCASSNSGTSFYEQYFGPGTRLTVT.

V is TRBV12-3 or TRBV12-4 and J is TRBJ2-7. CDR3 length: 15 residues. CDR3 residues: CASRPSTQPRGEQYF.

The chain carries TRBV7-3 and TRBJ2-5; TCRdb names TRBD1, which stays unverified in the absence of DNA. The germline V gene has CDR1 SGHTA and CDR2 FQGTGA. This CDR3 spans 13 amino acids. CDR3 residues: CASSADRGETQYF.

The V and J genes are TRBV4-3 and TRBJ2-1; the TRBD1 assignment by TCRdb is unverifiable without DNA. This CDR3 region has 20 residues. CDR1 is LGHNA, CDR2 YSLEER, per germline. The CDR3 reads CASSQEDRGASGASYNEQFF.

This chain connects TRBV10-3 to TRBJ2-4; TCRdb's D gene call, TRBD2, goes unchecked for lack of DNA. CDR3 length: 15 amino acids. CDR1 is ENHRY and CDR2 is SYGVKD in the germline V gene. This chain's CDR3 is CASRDSRTAKNIQYF.

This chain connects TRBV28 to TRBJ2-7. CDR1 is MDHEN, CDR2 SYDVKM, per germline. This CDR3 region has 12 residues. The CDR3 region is CASSIGTYEQYF.

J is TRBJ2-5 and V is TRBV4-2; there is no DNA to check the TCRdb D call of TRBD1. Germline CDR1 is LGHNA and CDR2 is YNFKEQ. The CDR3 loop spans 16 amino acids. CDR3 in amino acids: CASSLGQGDDKRAQYF.